Below are 23 T cell receptor beta chains sequenced from a single sample in a study of T cells expressing NK-cell markers. TCRdb re-called the 5' RACE reads; one entry per CDR3 protein, DNA not given. The sample holds about 460,000 distinct CDR3 sequences. Sequencing was done on a sample of blood T cells: a sorted CD56 or NKG2C T cell subset, CD4+ or CD8+ T cells, or bulk PBMC T cells (not recorded which). All receptors come from a woman aged 45-65 years in good health.

This chain joins TRBV7-2 and TRBJ2-1. The germline gives CDR1 SGHTA, CDR2 FQGNSA. The CDR3 runs 18 residues. CDR3 protein: CASSLVSDWASSYNEQFF.

The chain joins TRBV6-5 to TRBJ2-3; without DNA, the TCRdb call of TRBD2 cannot be checked. Germline loops: CDR1 MNHEY, CDR2 SVGAGI. This CDR3 spans 14 amino acids. CDR3 in amino acids: CASTRTRGTDTQYF.

The chain combines TRBV20-1 with TRBJ2-1; TCRdb calls TRBD2, which cannot be checked without DNA. The CDR3 is made up of 21 amino acids. Germline CDR1 reads DFQATT; CDR2 reads SNEGSKA (reference sequence). The CDR3 sequence is CSARPVPGLAGSLFYYNEQFF.

V is TRBV27 and J is TRBJ1-6; with no DNA, the TCRdb D assignment of TRBD1 cannot be verified. CDR1 MNHEY and CDR2 SMNVEV come from the germline V gene (reference sequence). The CDR3 spans 16 residues. CDR3 sequence reads: CASSLSFTGVVSPLHF.

The rearrangement links TRBV20-1 to TRBJ2-2; absent DNA, TCRdb's TRBD1 call cannot be checked. The CDR3 is made up of 17 amino acids. Germline V CDR1 and CDR2: DFQATT, SNEGSKA (reference sequence). The CDR3 is CSATPGGGRGHTGELFF.

The chain recombines TRBV5-1 with TRBJ2-1; absent DNA, TCRdb's TRBD2 call cannot be checked. In germline, CDR1 is SGHRS, CDR2 YFSETQ. The CDR3 spans 17 residues. The CDR3: CASSSGRTSGPLEEQFF.

This chain joins TRBV12-3 or TRBV12-4 and TRBJ2-7; TCRdb calls TRBD2, which cannot be checked without DNA. The CDR3 totals 14 residues. The CDR3 loop is CASSPSQALGEQYF.

The chain recombines TRBV20-1 with TRBJ2-3; TCRdb gives TRBD2 as the D gene, but with no DNA this cannot be confirmed. Germline V CDR1 and CDR2: DFQATT, SNEGSKA (reference sequence). The CDR3 is made up of 16 amino acids. CDR3 in amino acids: CSARSKLALVTDTQYF.

The chain couples TRBV15 to TRBJ2-5; no DNA is available, so the TRBD2 call from TCRdb remains unchecked. The CDR3 consists of 17 residues. Germline V gene sequence: CDR1 LNHNV, CDR2 YYDKDF (reference sequence). This CDR3 is CATSAVSGRRDLETQYF.

The chain is built from TRBV6-5 and TRBJ1-2; TCRdb reports TRBD1, a call that lacks DNA to check it against. The CDR3 has 13 amino acids. Germline V lookup: CDR1 MNHEY, CDR2 SVGAGI. This chain's CDR3 is CASSFGQGGGYTF.

The J gene is TRBJ2-1, the V gene TRBV5-6; checking the TCRdb D call of TRBD2 is not possible without DNA. The CDR3 totals 16 residues. Germline V gene data show CDR1 as SGHDT and CDR2 as YYEEEE. The CDR3 here is CASSLTTSGRAFRQFF.

The chain joins TRBV12-3 or TRBV12-4 to TRBJ2-3. The CDR3 has 15 amino acids. The chain's CDR3 is CASSLAGVSADTQYF.

The CDR3 sequence is CASSPRGYGELFF. V usage is TRBV11-3 and J usage is TRBJ2-2; no DNA is available, so the TRBD1 call from TCRdb remains unchecked. The CDR3 length is 13 residues. Germline assignment: CDR1 SGHNT and CDR2 YENEEA.

The chain couples TRBV12-3 or TRBV12-4 to TRBJ1-5; TCRdb lists TRBD1, though no DNA is available to test this call. The CDR3 contains 14 residues. The CDR3 loop is CASSPVLLNQPQHF.

The rearrangement links TRBV5-1 to TRBJ2-2; without DNA, the TCRdb call of TRBD1 cannot be checked. The CDR3 extends over 18 amino acids. From germline, CDR1 is SGHRS and CDR2 YFSETQ. The CDR3 sequence is CASSLASRGMPNTGELFF. Full variable domain (missing parts from reference TRBV5-1 and TRBJ2-2): KAGVTQTPRYLIKTRGQQVTLSCSPISGHRSVSWYQQTPGQGLQFLFEYFSETQRNKGNFPGRFSGRQFSNSRSEMNVSTLELGDSALYLCASSLASRGMPNTGELFFGEGSRLTVL.

V is TRBV30 and J is TRBJ1-1; checking the TCRdb D call of TRBD1 is not possible without DNA. Germline CDR1 reads GTSNPN; CDR2 reads SVGIG (reference sequence). The CDR3 length is 13 residues. Here the CDR3 reads CAWSVQGAAEAFF.

The gene calls are TRBV5-1 and TRBJ2-3; the TCRdb D gene call, TRBD2, has no DNA to confirm it. CDR3 size: 15 residues. Germline V gene sequence: CDR1 SGHRS, CDR2 YFSETQ. This chain's CDR3 is CASSLWGRATDTQYF. Supplemented by reference TRBV5-1 and TRBJ2-3, the full variable domain reads KAGVTQTPRYLIKTRGQQVTLSCSPISGHRSVSWYQQTPGQGLQFLFEYFSETQRNKGNFPGRFSGRQFSNSRSEMNVSTLELGDSALYLCASSLWGRATDTQYFGPGTRLTVL.

The chain joins TRBV6-4 to TRBJ1-2. The CDR3 has 12 residues. Germline-derived CDR1 and CDR2 are MRHNA and SNTAGT. Here the CDR3 reads CASSDGRWGYTF.

The V call is TRBV6-1, the J call TRBJ2-5; TCRdb's D call of TRBD2 is untestable without DNA. The CDR3 runs 15 residues. The germline V gene encodes CDR1 MNHNS and CDR2 SASEGT. CDR3 loop: CASSQTSGSWETQYF.

V and J are TRBV29-1 and TRBJ1-5; TCRdb lists TRBD1, though no DNA is available to test this call. This CDR3 has 15 residues. The germline CDR1 and CDR2 sequences are SQVTM and ANQGSEA. CDR3: CSVGQGRNSNQPQHF.

This chain uses TRBV7-8 with TRBJ2-7; the TCRdb call, TRBD2, lacks DNA for checking. This CDR3 is 16 amino acids long. Per germline, CDR1 SGHVS and CDR2 FQNEAQ. CDR3: CASSAGTSGSWYEQYF.

This chain joins TRBV3-1 and TRBJ2-2. CDR3 size: 13 residues. CDR1 is LGHDT and CDR2 is YNNKEL in the germline V gene (reference sequence). This CDR3 reads CASGRLGTGELFF.

The chain links TRBV10-1 to TRBJ1-2; with no DNA, the TCRdb D assignment of TRBD1 cannot be verified. Germline V CDR1 and CDR2: WNHNN, SYGVQD (reference sequence). This CDR3 contains 12 residues. This chain's CDR3 is CASSAGARGYTF.